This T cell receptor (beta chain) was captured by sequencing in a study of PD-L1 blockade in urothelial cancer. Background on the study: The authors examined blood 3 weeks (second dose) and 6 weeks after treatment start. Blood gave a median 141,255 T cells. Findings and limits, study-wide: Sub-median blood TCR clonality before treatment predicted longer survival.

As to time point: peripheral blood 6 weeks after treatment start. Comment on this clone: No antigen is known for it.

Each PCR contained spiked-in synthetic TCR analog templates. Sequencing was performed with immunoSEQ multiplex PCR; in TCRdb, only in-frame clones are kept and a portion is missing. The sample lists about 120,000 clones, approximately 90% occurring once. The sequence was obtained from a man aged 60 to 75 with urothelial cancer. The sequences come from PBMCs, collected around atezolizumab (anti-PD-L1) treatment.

The CDR3 region has the DNA TGTGCCAGCAGCGTAGGTCCCTATTCCGCCTCTGGGGCCAACGTCCTGACTTTC. As protein: CASSVGPYSASGANVLTF. The rearrangement joins TRBV9 to TRBJ2-6; D is unclear. Trimming took 0 bases from V and 0 from J, leaving 13 bases between them. CDR3 length equals 18 residues. Germline V lookup: CDR1 SGDLS, CDR2 YYNGEE.